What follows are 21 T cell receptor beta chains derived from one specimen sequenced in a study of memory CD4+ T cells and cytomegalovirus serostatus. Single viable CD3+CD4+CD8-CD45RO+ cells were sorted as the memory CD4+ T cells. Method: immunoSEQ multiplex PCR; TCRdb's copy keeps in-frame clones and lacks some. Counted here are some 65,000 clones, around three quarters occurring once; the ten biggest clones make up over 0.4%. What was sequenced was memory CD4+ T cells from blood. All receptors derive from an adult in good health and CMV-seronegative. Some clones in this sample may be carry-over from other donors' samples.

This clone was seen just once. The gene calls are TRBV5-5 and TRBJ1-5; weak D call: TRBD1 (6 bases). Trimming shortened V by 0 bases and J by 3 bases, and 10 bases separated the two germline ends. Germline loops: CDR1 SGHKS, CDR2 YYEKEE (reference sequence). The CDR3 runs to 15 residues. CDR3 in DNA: TGTGCCAGCAGCTTGGCGGACAGCTCCAATCAGCCCCAGCATTTT. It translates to CASSLADSSNQPQHF. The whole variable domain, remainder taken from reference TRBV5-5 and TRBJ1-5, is DAGVTQSPTHLIKTRGQQVTLRCSPISGHKSVSWYQQVLGQGPQFIFQYYEKEERGRGNFPDRFSARQFPNYSSELNVNALLLGDSALYLCASSLADSSNQPQHFGDGTRLSIL.

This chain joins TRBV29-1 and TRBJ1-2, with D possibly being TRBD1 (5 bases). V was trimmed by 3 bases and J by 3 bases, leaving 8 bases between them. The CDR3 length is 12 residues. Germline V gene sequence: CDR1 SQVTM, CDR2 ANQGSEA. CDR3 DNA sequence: TGCAGCGTTGAGATGGGGGACTATGGCTACACCTTC. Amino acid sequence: CSVEMGDYGYTF.

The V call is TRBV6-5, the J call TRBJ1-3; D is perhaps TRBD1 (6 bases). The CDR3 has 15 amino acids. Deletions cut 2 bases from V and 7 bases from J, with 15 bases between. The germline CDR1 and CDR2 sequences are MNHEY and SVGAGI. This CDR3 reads CASSYARQERNTIYF. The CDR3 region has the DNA TGTGCCAGCAGTTACGCCCGACAGGAGCGGAACACCATATATTTT.

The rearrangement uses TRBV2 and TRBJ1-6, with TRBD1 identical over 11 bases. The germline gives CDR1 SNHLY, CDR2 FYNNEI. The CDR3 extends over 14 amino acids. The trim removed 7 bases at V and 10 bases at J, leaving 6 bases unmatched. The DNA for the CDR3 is TGTGCCAGCAATAGGGGGACAGGGGGATCACCCCTCCACTTT. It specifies CASNRGTGGSPLHF.

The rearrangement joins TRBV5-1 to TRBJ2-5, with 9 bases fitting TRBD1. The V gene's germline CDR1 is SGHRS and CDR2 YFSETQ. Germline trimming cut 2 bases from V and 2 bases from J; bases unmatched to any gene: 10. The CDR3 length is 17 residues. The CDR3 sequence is CASSLSGTGSSQETQYF. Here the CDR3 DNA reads TGCGCCAGCAGCTTATCCGGGACAGGGTCCTCGCAAGAGACCCAGTACTTC.

CDR3 DNA: TGCGCCAGCAGCCAACCCCCAGCAGGGGGAGAGACCGGGGAGCTGTTTTTT. It specifies CASSQPPAGGETGELFF. The chain combines TRBV4-1 with TRBJ2-2; 7 positions agree with TRBD1. CDR1 and CDR2 from the germline V gene are MGHRA and YSYEKL. The CDR3 covers 17 residues. Losses at the gene ends were 2 bases for V and 5 bases for J; bases not matched to a gene: 11.

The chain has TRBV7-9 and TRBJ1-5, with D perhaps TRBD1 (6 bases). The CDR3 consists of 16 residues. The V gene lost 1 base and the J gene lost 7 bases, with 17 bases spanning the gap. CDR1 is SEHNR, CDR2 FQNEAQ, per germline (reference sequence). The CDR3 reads CASSLGTGAGRQPQHF. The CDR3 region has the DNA TGTGCCAGCAGCTTAGGGACGGGGGCTGGGCGGCAGCCCCAGCATTTT.

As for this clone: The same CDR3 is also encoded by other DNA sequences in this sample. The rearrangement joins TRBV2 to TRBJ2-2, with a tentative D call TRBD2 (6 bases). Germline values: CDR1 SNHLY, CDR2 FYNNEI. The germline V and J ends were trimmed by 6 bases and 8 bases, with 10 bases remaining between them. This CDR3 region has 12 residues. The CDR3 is CASSGSGGELFF. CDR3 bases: TGTGCCAGCAGCGGTAGCGGAGGGGAGCTGTTTTTT.

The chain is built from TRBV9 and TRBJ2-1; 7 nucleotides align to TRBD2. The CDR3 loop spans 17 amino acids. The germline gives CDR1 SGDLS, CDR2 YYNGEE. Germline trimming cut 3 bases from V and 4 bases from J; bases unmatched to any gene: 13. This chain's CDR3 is CASSGGREREPYNEQFF. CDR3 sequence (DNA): TGTGCCAGCAGCGGAGGGCGGGAGCGGGAACCATACAATGAGCAGTTCTTC.

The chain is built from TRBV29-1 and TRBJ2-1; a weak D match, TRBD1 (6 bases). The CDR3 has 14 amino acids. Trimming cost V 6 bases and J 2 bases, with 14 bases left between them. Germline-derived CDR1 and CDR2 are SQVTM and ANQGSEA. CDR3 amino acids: CSVKNRDTYNEQFF. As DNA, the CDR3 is TGCAGCGTCAAAAACAGGGATACCTACAATGAGCAGTTCTTC.

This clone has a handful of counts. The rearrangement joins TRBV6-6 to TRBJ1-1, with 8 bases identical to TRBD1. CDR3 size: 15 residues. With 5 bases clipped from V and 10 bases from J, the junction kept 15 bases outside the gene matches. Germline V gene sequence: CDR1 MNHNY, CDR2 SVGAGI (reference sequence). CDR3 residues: CASSKRGQAQDGAFF. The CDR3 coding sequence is TGTGCCAGCAGTAAGAGGGGACAGGCCCAGGATGGAGCTTTCTTT.

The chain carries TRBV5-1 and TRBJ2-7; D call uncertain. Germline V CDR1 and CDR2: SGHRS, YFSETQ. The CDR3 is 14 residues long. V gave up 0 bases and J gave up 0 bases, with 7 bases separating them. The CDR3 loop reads CASSLVSSSYEQYF. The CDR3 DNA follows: TGCGCCAGCAGCTTGGTTAGCAGCTCCTACGAGCAGTACTTC.

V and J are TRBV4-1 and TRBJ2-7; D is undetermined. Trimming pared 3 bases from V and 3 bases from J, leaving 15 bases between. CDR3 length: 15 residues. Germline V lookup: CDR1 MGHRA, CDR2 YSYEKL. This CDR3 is CASSHQDRADYEQYF. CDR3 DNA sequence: TGCGCCAGCAGCCACCAAGATCGTGCTGACTACGAGCAGTACTTC.

DNA for the CDR3: TGTGCCAGCACCTCTGCCTCAGGACAGGGGACGACCGGGGAGCTGTTTTTT. Translated: CASTSASGQGTTGELFF. This chain joins TRBV28 and TRBJ2-2; TRBD1 matches 9 bases. The CDR3 has 17 amino acids. In germline, CDR1 is MDHEN, CDR2 SYDVKM. V dropped 7 bases and J dropped 5; count of bases not matched to a gene: 14.

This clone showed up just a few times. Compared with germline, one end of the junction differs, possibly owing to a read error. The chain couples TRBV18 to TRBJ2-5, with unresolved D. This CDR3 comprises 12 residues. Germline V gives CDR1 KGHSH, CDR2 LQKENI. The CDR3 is CASSPQQETQYF. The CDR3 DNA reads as TGTGCCAGCTCCCCACAACAAGAGACCCAGTACTTC.

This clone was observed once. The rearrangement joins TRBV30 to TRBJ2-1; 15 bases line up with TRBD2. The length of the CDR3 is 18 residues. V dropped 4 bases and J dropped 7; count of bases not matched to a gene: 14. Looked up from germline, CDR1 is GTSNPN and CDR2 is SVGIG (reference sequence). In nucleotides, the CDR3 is TGTGCCTGGATGAGGGGACTAGCGGGGGGAATGGTACCGAATGAGCAGTTCTTC. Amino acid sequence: CAWMRGLAGGMVPNEQFF.

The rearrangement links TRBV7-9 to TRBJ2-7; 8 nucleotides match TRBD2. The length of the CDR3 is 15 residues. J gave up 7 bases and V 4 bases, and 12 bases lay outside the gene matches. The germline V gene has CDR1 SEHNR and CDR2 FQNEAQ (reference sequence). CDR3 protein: CASSSRTSRVKEQYF. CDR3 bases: TGTGCCAGCAGCTCCAGGACTAGCCGGGTTAAAGAGCAGTACTTC.

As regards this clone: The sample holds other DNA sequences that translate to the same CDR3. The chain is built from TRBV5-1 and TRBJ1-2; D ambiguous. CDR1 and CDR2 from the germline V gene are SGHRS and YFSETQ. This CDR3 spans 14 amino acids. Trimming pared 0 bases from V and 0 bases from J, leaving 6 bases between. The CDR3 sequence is CASSLETPNYGYTF. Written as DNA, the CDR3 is TGCGCCAGCAGCTTGGAAACACCTAACTATGGCTACACCTTC.

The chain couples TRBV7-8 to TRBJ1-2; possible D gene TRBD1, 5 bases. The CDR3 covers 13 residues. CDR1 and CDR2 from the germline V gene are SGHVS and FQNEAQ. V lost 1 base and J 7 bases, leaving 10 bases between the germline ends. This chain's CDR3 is CASSLVQGRGYTF. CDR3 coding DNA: TGTGCCAGCAGCTTAGTGCAGGGTCGTGGCTACACCTTC.

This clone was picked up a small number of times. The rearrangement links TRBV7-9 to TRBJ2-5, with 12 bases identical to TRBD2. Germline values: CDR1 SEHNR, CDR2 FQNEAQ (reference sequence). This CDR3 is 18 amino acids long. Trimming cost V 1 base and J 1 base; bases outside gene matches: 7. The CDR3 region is CASSLGLAGVLGQETQYF. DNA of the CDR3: TGTGCCAGCAGCTTAGGACTAGCGGGAGTCTTGGGCCAAGAGACCCAGTACTTC. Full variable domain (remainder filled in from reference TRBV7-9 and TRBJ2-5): DTGVSQNPRHKITKRGQNVTFRCDPISEHNRLYWYRQTLGQGPEFLTYFQNEAQLEKSRLLSDRFSAERPKGSFSTLEIQRTEQGDSAMYLCASSLGLAGVLGQETQYFGPGTRLLVL.

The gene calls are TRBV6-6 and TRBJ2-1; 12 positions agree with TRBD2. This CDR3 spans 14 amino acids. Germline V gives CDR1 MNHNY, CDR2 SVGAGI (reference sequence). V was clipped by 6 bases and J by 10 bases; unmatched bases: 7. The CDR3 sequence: CASRSLAGGWEQFF. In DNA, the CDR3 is TGTGCCAGCAGATCACTAGCGGGAGGCTGGGAGCAGTTCTTC.